This T cell receptor beta chain came from a study of PD-L1 blockade in urothelial cancer. Study observations and caveats: Lower pretreatment blood TCR clonality, under the median, predicted better survival, researchers reported.

Looked up from germline, CDR1 is SQVTM and CDR2 is ANQGSEA. The trim removed 7 bases at V and 0 bases at J, leaving 10 bases unmatched. The CDR3 consists of 15 residues. Here immunoSEQ multiplex PCR was the method, and the copy in TCRdb shows in-frame clones only, minus some. The sample holds roughly 60,000 clones, around 80% seen once. A few counts support this clone. Its target is not known. Here the sequenced sample was PBMCs, taken around atezolizumab (anti-PD-L1) treatment. This TCR was recovered from a man in his 70s with urothelial cancer. This chain connects TRBV29-1 to TRBJ1-1, with TRBD1 matching over 8 bases. The CDR3 DNA reads as TGCAGCGCCGACAGGGGCGGGAGTATGAACACTGAAGCTTTCTTT. Protein sequence: CSADRGGSMNTEAFF.